This TCR beta chain was found in a study of blood T cell repertoires in COVID-19. Study as a whole: From the United States, Italy and Spain came samples of acute and convalescent COVID-19.

Authors' data handling: The assay estimated nucleated cells by amplifying reference gene primers. Method: immunoSEQ multiplex PCR; TCRdb's copy keeps in-frame clones and lacks some. Clonal size and the V and J genes are those of that table, whereas D and trimming came from the DNA. The sample records around 280,000 clones, more than 75% being singletons. Material for sequencing was peripheral blood. This receptor was obtained from a woman aged 25 to 45 who had recovered from COVID-19.

CDR3 region: CASSSNTGELFF. CDR3 DNA sequence: TGTGCCAGCAGCTCTAACACCGGGGAGCTGTTTTTT. The chain uses TRBV9 and TRBJ2-2; D is uncertain. This CDR3 comprises 12 residues. The germline V gene has CDR1 SGDLS and CDR2 YYNGEE. The germline V and J ends were trimmed by 4 bases and 2 bases, with 3 bases remaining between them. Using reference TRBV9 and TRBJ2-2 for the parts outside the CDR3, the full variable domain is DSGVTQTPKHLITATGQRVTLRCSPRSGDLSVYWYQQSLDQGLQFLIQYYNGEERAKGNILERFSAQQFPDLHSELNLSSLELGDSALYFCASSSNTGELFFGEGSRLTVL.